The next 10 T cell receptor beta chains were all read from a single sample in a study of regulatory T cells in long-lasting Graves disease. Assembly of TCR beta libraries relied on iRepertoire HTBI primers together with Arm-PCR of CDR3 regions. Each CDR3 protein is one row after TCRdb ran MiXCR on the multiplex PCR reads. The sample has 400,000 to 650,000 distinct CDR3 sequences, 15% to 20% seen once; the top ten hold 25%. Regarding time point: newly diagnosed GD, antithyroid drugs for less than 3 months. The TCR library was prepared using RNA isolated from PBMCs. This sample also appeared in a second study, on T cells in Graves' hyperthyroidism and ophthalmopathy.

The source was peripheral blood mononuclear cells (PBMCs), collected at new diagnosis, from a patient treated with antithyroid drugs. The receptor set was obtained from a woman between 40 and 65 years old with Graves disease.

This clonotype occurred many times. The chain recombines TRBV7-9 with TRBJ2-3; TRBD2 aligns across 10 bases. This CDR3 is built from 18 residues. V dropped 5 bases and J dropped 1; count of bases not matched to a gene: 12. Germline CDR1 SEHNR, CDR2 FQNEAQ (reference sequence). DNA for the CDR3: TGTGCCAGCAGCCCTCCACTCGGACTAGCGGCCCGCACAGATACGCAGTATTTT. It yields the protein CASSPPLGLAARTDTQYF.

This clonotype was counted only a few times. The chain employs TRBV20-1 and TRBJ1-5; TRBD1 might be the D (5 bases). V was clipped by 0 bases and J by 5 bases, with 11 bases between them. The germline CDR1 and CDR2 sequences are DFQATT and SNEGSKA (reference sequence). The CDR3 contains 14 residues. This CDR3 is CSARDLGVDQPQHF. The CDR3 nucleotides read TGCAGTGCTAGAGATCTAGGGGTTGATCAGCCCCAGCATTTT.

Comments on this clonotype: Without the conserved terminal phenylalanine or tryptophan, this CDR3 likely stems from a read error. CDR3 nucleotide sequence: TGTGCCAGCCAGGGTTCTAACACTGAAGCTTTCCTT. Protein product: CASQGSNTEAFL. The chain combines TRBV3-1 with TRBJ1-1; D perhaps matches TRBD1 (5 bases). The CDR3 spans 12 residues. V was clipped by 8 bases and J by 2 bases, with 9 bases between them. The germline CDR1 and CDR2 sequences are LGHDT and YNNKEL (reference sequence).

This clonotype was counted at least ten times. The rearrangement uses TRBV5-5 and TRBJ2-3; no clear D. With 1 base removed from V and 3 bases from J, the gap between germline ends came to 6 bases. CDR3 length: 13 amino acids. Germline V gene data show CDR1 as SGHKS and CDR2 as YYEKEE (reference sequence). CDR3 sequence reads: CASSLRWTDTQYF. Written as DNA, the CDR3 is TGTGCCAGCAGCTTGAGATGGACAGATACGCAGTATTTT.

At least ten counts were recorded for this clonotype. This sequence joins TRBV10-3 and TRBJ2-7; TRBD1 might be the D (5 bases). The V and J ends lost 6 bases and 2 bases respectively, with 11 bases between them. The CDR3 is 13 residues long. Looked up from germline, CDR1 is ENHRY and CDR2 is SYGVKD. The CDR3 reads CAISGHKTYEQYF. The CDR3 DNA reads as TGTGCCATCAGCGGACACAAGACCTACGAGCAGTACTTC.

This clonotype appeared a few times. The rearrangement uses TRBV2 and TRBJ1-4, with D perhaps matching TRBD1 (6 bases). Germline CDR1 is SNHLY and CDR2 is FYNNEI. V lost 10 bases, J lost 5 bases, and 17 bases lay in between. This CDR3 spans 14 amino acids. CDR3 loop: CAIILDSRNEKLFF. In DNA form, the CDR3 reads TGTGCCATCATATTGGACAGCAGAAATGAAAAACTGTTTTTT.

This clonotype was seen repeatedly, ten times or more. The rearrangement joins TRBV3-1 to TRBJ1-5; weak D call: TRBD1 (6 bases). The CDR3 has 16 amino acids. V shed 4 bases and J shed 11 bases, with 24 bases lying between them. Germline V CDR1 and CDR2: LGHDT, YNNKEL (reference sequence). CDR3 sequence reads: CASSPGAGGGGSTQHF. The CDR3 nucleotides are TGTGCCAGCAGCCCAGGGGCAGGCGGTGGGGGGTCGACCCAGCATTTT.

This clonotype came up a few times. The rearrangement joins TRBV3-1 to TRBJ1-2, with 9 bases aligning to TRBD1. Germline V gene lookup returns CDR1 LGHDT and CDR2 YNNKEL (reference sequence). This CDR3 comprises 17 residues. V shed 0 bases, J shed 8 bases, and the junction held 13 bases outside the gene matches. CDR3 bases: TGTGCCAGCAGCCAAGATCTAGACAGGGGGTACTCCTACGGCTACACCTTC. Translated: CASSQDLDRGYSYGYTF.

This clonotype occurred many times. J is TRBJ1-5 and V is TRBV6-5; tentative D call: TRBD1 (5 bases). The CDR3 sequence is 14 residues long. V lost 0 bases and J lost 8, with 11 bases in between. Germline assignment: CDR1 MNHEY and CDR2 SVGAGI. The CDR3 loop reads CASSYSGGNEPQHF. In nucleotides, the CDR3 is TGTGCCAGCAGTTACTCTGGGGGGAACGAGCCCCAGCATTTT.

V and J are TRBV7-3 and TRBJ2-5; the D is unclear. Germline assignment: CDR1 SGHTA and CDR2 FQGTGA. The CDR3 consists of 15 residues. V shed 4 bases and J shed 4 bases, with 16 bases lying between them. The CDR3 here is CASSSRGDRAETQYF. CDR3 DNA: TGTGCCAGCAGCTCCCGAGGAGATAGGGCAGAGACCCAGTACTTC. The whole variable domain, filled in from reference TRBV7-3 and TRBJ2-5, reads GAGVSQTPSNKVTEKGKYVELRCDPISGHTALYWYRQSLGQGPEFLIYFQGTGAADDSGLPNDRFFAVRPEGSVSTLKIQRTERGDSAVYLCASSSRGDRAETQYFGPGTRLLVL.